The rows below give T cell receptor beta chains drawn from one sample of a study of T cells in Graves' hyperthyroidism and ophthalmopathy. TCRdb used MiXCR to reprocess the multiplex PCR reads, holding one entry per CDR3 protein. The table includes hundreds of thousands of distinct CDR3 sequences, 35% to 45% detected once. Source material: blood. The receptor set was obtained from a man between 18 and 29 years old with Graves' hyperthyroidism. The CDR3 runs from the conserved cysteine through the conserved F or W. Each record gives: V gene, J gene, D gene, clone size, CDR3 DNA, CDR3 protein. D genes are given only for firm matches. A clone size is listed for some rows: how often the clone was seen (once, few, many), or a class if it is expanded.

>TRBV10-3|TRBJ2-5|TRBD2|.
TGTGCCAGCAAACTAGCGGGGGGGCCAGGGTTGTTGGAGACCCAGTACTTC
CASKLAGGPGLLETQYF
>TRBV10-3|TRBJ1-2|.|.
TGTGCCAACAGTGAAAGTCGGAGTTCGGGGGGCTACACCTTC
CANSESRSSGGYTF
>TRBV5-5|TRBJ1-2|.|.
TGTGCCAGCAGCCAAGTCGTGGTAGAAGGGGGCTACACCTTC
CASSQVVVEGGYTF
>TRBV29-1|TRBJ2-7|.|.
TGCAGCGTTGAAGATGGTCTAGCAAACGAGCAGTACTTC
CSVEDGLANEQYF
>TRBV2|TRBJ2-7|.|.
TGTGCCAGCAGGAAGGGAGAGTGGTACGAGCAGTACTTC
CASRKGEWYEQYF
>TRBV7-2|TRBJ2-5|.|many
TGCGCCAGCAGCCAAGTTTCGGGGGACGAGACCCAGTACTTC
CASSQVSGDETQYF
>TRBV7-2|TRBJ2-2|.|few
TGTGCCAGCAGGCGACAGGCTAGACCCGGGGAGCTGTTTTTT
CASRRQARPGELFF
>TRBV4-1|TRBJ2-7|TRBD1|.
TGCGCCAGCAGCCAAGATCTCAGGGGGTCTGGGAGCGAGCAGTACTTC
CASSQDLRGSGSEQYF
>TRBV29-1|TRBJ1-2|TRBD1|.
TGCAGCAGTGACAGGGTGGGAGGCTACACCTTC
CSSDRVGGYTF
>TRBV11-3|TRBJ2-5|.|.
TGTGCCAGCAGCTCATCCGGGGGGCAACCTACTGGACCCCAAGAGACCCAGTACTTC
CASSSSGGQPTGPQETQYF
>TRBV6-5|TRBJ1-5|.|.
TGTGCCAGCAGTTACCCGGAGCCCCAGCATTTT
CASSYPEPQHF
>TRBV6-2/TRBV6-3|TRBJ1-5|.|few
TGTGCCAGCAGAGGGACCCAGCGGGGCAATCAGCCCCAGCATTTT
CASRGTQRGNQPQHF
>TRBV20-1|TRBJ2-7|.|few
TGCAGTGCTAGAGTGCAAAGGGTCGCCTACGAGCAGTACTTC
CSARVQRVAYEQYF
>TRBV20-1|TRBJ1-3|.|few
TGCAGTGCTACCGATTACCGGTATACCTCTGGAAACACCATATATTTT
CSATDYRYTSGNTIYF
>TRBV10-3|TRBJ1-1|TRBD1|many
TGTGCCATCACCGATGACAGGGTGGGCTCTGAAGCTTTCTTT
CAITDDRVGSEAFF
>TRBV9|TRBJ1-2|TRBD1|.
TGTGCCAGCAGCGGAGGCAACAGGGGGCTCTATGGCTACACCTTC
CASSGGNRGLYGYTF
>TRBV29-1|TRBJ1-2|.|.
TGCAGTTCGGACGGCGAACCCTATGGCTACACCTTC
CSSDGEPYGYTF
>TRBV20-1|TRBJ2-2|TRBD2|.
TGCAGTGCTCTACTAGCGGGAGGGACCGGGGAGCTGTTTTTT
CSALLAGGTGELFF
>TRBV7-8|TRBJ2-5|.|many
TGTGCCAGCAGCTTCCCGGTCCAGACCCAGTACTTC
CASSFPVQTQYF
>TRBV3-1|TRBJ2-5|.|.
TGTGCCAGCAGCCTAGGGAGTTGGGAGACCCAGTACTTC
CASSLGSWETQYF
>TRBV15|TRBJ1-3|.|few
TGTGCCGCCAGCATCGGGCTAAGCACCATATATTTT
CAASIGLSTIYF
>TRBV6-1|TRBJ2-7|.|.
TGTGCCAGCAGCCAATCCCACAGGCAGTACTTC
CASSQSHRQYF
>TRBV2|TRBJ1-1|.|many
TGTGCCAGCAGTGAGCAGGGGCTGAGTGAAGCTTTCTTT
CASSEQGLSEAFF
>TRBV5-1|TRBJ1-1|.|.
TGCGCCAGCAGCTTGGCCATCGGGGAAGCTTTCTTT
CASSLAIGEAFF